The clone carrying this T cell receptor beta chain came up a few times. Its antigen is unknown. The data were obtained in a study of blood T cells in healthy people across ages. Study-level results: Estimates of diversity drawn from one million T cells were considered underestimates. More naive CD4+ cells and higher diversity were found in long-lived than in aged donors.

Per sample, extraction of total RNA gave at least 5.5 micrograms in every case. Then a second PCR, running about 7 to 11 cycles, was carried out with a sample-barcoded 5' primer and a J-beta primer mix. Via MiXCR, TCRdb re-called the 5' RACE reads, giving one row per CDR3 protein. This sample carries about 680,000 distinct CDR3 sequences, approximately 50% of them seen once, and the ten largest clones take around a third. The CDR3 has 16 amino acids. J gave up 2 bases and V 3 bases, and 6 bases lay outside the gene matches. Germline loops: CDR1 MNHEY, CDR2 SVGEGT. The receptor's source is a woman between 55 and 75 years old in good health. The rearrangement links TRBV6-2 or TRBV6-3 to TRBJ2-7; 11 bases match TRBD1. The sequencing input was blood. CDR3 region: CASSYAGQGAAYEQYF. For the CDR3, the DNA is TGTGCCAGCAGTTATGCCGGACAGGGGGCCGCCTACGAGCAGTACTTC.